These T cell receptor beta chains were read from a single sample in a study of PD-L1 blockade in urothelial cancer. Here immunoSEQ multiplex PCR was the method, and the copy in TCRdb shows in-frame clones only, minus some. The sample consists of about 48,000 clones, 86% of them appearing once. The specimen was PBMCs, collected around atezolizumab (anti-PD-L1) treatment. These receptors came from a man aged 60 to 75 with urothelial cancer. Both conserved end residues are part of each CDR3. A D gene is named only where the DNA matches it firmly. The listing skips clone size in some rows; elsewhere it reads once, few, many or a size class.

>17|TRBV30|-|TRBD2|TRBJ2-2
TGTGCCTGGAGTCTATACCCTAGCGGGGGGGTTTCCGGGGAGCTGTTTTTT
CAWSLYPSGGVSGELFF
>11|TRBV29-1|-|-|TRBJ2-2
TGCAGCGTTTTTGAGGGCGGGGAGCTGTTTTTT
CSVFEGGELFF
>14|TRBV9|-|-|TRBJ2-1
TGTGCCAGCAGCCCGGGACATCTCGGGAATGAGCAGTTCTTC
CASSPGHLGNEQFF
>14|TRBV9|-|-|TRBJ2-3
TGTGCCAGCAGCCCCAGGGATCGCACAGATACGCAGTATTTT
CASSPRDRTDTQYF
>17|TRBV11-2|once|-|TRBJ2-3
TGTGCCAGCAGCTTAGTCGCCTACCTGTCGGGCACAGATACGCAGTATTTT
CASSLVAYLSGTDTQYF
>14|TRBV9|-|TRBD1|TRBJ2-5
TGTGCCAGCAACGTAGGGGGCCCCCCGGAGACCCAGTACTTC
CASNVGGPPETQYF
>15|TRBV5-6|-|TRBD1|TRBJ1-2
TGTGCCAGCAGCTCTACAGGGGGCACCAACTATGGCTACACCTTC
CASSSTGGTNYGYTF
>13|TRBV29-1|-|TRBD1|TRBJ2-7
TGCAGCGTTGCTACAGGGGGCGAGACAGGGGAGTACTTC
CSVATGGETGEYF
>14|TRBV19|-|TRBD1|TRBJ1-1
TGTGCCAGTAGTAGGACAGGGCGGAACACTGAAGCTTTCTTT
CASSRTGRNTEAFF
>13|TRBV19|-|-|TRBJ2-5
TGTGCCAGTAGTGGACAGAAGAAAGAGACCCAGTACTTC
CASSGQKKETQYF
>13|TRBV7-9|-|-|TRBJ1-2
TGTGCCAGCAGCTTTGCAGGACAAAACGGCTACACCTTC
CASSFAGQNGYTF
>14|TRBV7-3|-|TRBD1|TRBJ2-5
TGTGCCAGCAGCTTAACACAGGGGTCGGAGACCCAGTACTTC
CASSLTQGSETQYF
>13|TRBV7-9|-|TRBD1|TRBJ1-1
TGTGCCAGCAGCTTAGCGACAGGGACTGAAGCTTTCTTT
CASSLATGTEAFF
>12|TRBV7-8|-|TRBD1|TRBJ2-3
TGTGCCAGCAGCTCGGGACAGATTACGCAGTATTTT
CASSSGQITQYF
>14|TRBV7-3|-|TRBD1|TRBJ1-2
TGTGCCAGCAGCTTAGGACAGGGGAACTATGGCTACACCTTC
CASSLGQGNYGYTF
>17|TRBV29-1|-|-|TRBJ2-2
TGCAGCGTTGACGGGGGTAACTGGGCTCGAAACACCGGGGAGCTGTTTTTT
CSVDGGNWARNTGELFF
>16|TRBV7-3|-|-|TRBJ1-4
TGTGCCAGCAGTATAATCTCAGGGCTCGCTAATGAAAAACTGTTTTTT
CASSIISGLANEKLFF
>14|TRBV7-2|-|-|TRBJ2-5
TGTGCCAGCAGCCTCAACGGGTACCAAGAGACCCAGTACTTC
CASSLNGYQETQYF
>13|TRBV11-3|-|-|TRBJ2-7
TGTGCCAGCAGTCAGGCTCGCTCCTACGAGCAGTACTTC
CASSQARSYEQYF
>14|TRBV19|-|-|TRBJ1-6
TGTGCCAGTAATTCGGGACACCACAATTCACCCCTCCACTTT
CASNSGHHNSPLHF
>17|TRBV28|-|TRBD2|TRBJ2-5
TGTGCCAGCAGTTTAGGGGGACTAGCGGGGGACAAGAAGACCCAGTACTTC
CASSLGGLAGDKKTQYF
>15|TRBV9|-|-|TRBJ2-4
TGTGCCAGCAGCACTAACAGGGAGGGCAAAAACATTCAGTACTTC
CASSTNREGKNIQYF
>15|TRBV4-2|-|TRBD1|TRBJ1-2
TGTGCCAGCAGCCAAGTAGGACAGGGCGACTATGGCTACACCTTC
CASSQVGQGDYGYTF
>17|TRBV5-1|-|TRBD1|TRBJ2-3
TGCGCCAGCAGCTCGAGGGCCGGACAGGGGGCTTCAGATACGCAGTATTTT
CASSSRAGQGASDTQYF
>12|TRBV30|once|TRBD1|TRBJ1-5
TGTGCCTGTACAGGGGGGAATCAGCCCCAGCATTTT
CACTGGNQPQHF
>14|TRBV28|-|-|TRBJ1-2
TGTGCCAGCAGCCCGACCACAGGAGTCTATGGCTACACCTTC
CASSPTTGVYGYTF
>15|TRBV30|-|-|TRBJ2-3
TGTGCCTGGAGTGTTGGCTTGTCTAGCACAGATACGCAGTATTTT
CAWSVGLSSTDTQYF
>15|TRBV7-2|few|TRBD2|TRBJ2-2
TGTGCCAGCAGCTGGACTAGCGGGGGGTCCGGGGAGCTGTTTTTT
CASSWTSGGSGELFF
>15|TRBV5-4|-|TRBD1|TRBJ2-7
TGTGCCAGCAGCGGGGGGACAGGCATCTCCTACGAGCAGTACTTC
CASSGGTGISYEQYF
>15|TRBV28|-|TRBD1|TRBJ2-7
TGTGCCAGCAGTTTTAGGGGGACAGGGGTCCACGAGCAGTACTTC
CASSFRGTGVHEQYF
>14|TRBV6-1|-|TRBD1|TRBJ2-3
TGTGCCAGCAGTGCCGGGACAGGGACAGATACGCAGTATTTT
CASSAGTGTDTQYF
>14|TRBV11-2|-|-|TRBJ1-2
TGTGCCAGCAGCTTAGGTCCCGACAGCTATGGCTACACCTTC
CASSLGPDSYGYTF
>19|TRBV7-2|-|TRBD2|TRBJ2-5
TGTGCCAGCAGCTTATACTCAGGGACTAGCGGGGCCATCGGGGAGACCCAGTACTTC
CASSLYSGTSGAIGETQYF
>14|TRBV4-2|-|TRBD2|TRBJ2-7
TGTGCCAGCAGCCCGGGGGGGCGGGGGTACGAGCAGTACTTC
CASSPGGRGYEQYF
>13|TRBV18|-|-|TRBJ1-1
TGTGCCAGCTCACCGGAGAGAAACACTGAAGCTTTCTTT
CASSPERNTEAFF
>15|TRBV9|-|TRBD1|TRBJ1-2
TGTGCCAGCAGCTCTGGACAGGACCCTAACTATGGCTACACCTTC
CASSSGQDPNYGYTF
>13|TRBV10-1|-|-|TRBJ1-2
TGCGCCAGCAGTGAGTCGAGCGGGTATGGCTACACCTTC
CASSESSGYGYTF
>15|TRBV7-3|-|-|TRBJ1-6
TGTGCCAGCAGCTTACAGGGTCCCAACAATTCACCCCTCCACTTT
CASSLQGPNNSPLHF
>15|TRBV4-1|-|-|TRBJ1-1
TGCGCCAGCAGCTCGCGTCTTGTGGGGGGCACTGAAGCTTTCTTT
CASSSRLVGGTEAFF
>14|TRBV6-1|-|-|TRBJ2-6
TGTGCCAGCAGGGACAGCTCTGGGGCCAACGTCCTGACTTTC
CASRDSSGANVLTF
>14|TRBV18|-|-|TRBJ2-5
TGTGCCAGCACCCCAGCAGGGGGAGGCGAGACCCAGTACTTC
CASTPAGGGETQYF
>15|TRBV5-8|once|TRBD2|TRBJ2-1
TGTGCCAGCAGCCTATCACTAGCGGGGGTGCATGAGCAGTTCTTC
CASSLSLAGVHEQFF
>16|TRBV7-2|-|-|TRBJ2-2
TGTGCCAGCAGCTTATTTACAGCCGCGAACACCGGGGAGCTGTTTTTT
CASSLFTAANTGELFF
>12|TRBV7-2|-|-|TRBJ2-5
TGTGCCAGCAGCCCGTTGTTGGAGACCCAGTACTTC
CASSPLLETQYF
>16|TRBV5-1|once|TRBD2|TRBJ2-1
TGCGCCAGCCACTTCAGCCCTAGCGGCTCCTACAATGAGCAGTTCTTC
CASHFSPSGSYNEQFF
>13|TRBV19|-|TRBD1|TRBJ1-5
TGTGCCACGACCGGGACAGCGAATCAGCCCCAGCATTTT
CATTGTANQPQHF
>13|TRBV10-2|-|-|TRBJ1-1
TGCGCCAGCAGTGACAGGGTCGGCACTGAAGCTTTCTTT
CASSDRVGTEAFF
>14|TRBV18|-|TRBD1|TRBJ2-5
TGTGCCAGCTCATTACTAGACAGGGCTGAGACCCAGTACTTC
CASSLLDRAETQYF